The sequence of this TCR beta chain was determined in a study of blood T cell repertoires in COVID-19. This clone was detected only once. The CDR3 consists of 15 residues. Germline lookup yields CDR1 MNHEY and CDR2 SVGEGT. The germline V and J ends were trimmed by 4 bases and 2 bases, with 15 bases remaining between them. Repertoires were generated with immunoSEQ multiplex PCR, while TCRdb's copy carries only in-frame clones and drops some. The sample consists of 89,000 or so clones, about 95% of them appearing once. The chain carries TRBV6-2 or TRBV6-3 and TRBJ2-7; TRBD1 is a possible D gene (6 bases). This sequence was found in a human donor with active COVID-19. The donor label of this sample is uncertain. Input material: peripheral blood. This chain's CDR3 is CASSSATGMTYEQYF. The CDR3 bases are TGTGCCAGCAGTTCCGCCACAGGGATGACCTACGAGCAGTACTTC.